This TCR beta chain appears in the sequencing data of a study of T cells in Graves' hyperthyroidism and ophthalmopathy. The study left out patients who had uncontrolled infection, other autoimmune disease, pregnancy or lactation. RNA transcripts provided the source from which TCR beta CDR3 regions were amplified. HTBI primers drove first-round RT-PCR of the TCR CDR3. TCRdb ran MiXCR on the multiplex PCR reads and lists one entry per CDR3 protein. The sample lists fewer than 650,000 distinct CDR3 sequences, about 14% occurring once. This clonotype was recorded a few times. Looked up from germline, CDR1 is KGHDR and CDR2 is SFDVKD. Trimming cost V 9 bases and J 6 bases; bases outside gene matches: 9. This CDR3 is built from 14 residues.

Sequenced sample: blood. V gene TRBV24-1 combines with J gene TRBJ1-1, with TRBD1 matching over 10 bases. The sequence was collected from a middle-aged woman with Graves' ophthalmopathy. This chain's CDR3 is CATDDRDRGPEAFF. CDR3 in DNA: TGTGCCACCGACGACCGGGACAGGGGCCCTGAAGCTTTCTTT.